This T cell receptor beta chain was captured by sequencing in a study of cytomegalovirus exposure and HLA in healthy donors. Whole-study results and caveats: It was only CMV serostatus that was available as immune exposure information.

The germline gives CDR1 SGHTA, CDR2 FQGNSA. The CDR3 runs to 19 residues. Germline trimming cut 0 bases from V and 2 bases from J; bases unmatched to any gene: 9. About this clone itself: What it recognizes is unknown.

Both 60 Vbeta primers and 13 Jbeta primers went into the PCR. Only in-frame clones appear in the TCRdb table, and some are missing; sequencing was by immunoSEQ multiplex PCR. The sample consists of 120,000 or so clones, 65% to 85% of them appearing once. The chain has TRBV7-2 and TRBJ2-3, with TRBD2 matching 12 bases. Sequencing was performed on PBMCs. This sequence was found in a woman aged 40 to 50 in good health and CMV-seropositive. CDR3: CASSLAGLAGSRSTDTQYF. CDR3 nucleotides: TGTGCCAGCAGCTTAGCGGGACTAGCGGGCTCCCGTTCCACAGATACGCAGTATTTT.